The 3 T cell receptor beta chains below all came from one sample that was sequenced in a study of T cells in Graves' hyperthyroidism and ophthalmopathy. Amplified TCR beta CDR3 regions derived from RNA transcripts. The HTBI primer set served for first-round RT-PCR of the TCR CDR3. Each CDR3 protein gets one entry after TCRdb re-called the multiplex PCR reads with MiXCR. The sample shows under 650,000 distinct CDR3 sequences, roughly 17% of them seen only once. Sequenced material: blood. Source of these receptors: a woman aged 25 to 45 with Graves' hyperthyroidism.

This clonotype turned up a few times. The genes are TRBV6-1 and TRBJ2-2; the D gene is possibly TRBD1 (7 bases). Looked up from germline, CDR1 is MNHNS and CDR2 is SASEGT. The germline V and J ends were trimmed by 6 bases and 3 bases, with 14 bases remaining between them. CDR3 length equals 15 residues. CDR3 region: CASRVQGTHTGELFF. For the CDR3, the DNA is TGTGCCAGCAGAGTACAGGGGACTCACACCGGGGAGCTGTTTTTT.

J is TRBJ1-2 and V is TRBV20-1; D call uncertain. CDR1 DFQATT and CDR2 SNEGSKA come from the germline V gene (reference sequence). The CDR3 has 14 amino acids. V lost 3 bases and J 4 bases, leaving 15 bases between the germline ends. The CDR3 region is CSASSELTSYGYTF. CDR3 in DNA: TGCAGTGCTAGTTCGGAGCTCACTAGCTATGGCTACACCTTC.

This clonotype was counted between two and nine times. The chain uses TRBV7-9 and TRBJ1-1; 10 bases match TRBD1. Germline V gene data show CDR1 as SEHNR and CDR2 as FQNEAQ (reference sequence). The CDR3 is 17 amino acids. Unmatched junction bases numbered 10, after V lost 5 bases and J lost 1 base. The CDR3 bases are TGTGCCAGCAGCCCACTCCCGGGACAGGGGTGGAACACTGAAGCTTTCTTT. The encoded protein is CASSPLPGQGWNTEAFF.